Included here is one T cell receptor beta chain sequence, with context. Its antigen is currently unknown. This sample stems from a study of T-cell memory formation after mild COVID-19. Study background: The two donors had largely donor-specific TCR clusters.

TCRdb called the 5' RACE reads again in MiXCR, with one record for every CDR3 protein. The sample shows under 600,000 distinct CDR3 sequences, about 20% of them seen only once. Study-wide results and limits: While clones contracting from day 15 to 85 were balanced between CD4 and CD8, later expanders leaned CD4+.

Sequencing was performed on PBMCs or a T cell subset sorted from them (not recorded which). The clonotype was recovered from an adult woman who had mild COVID-19 (a few samples of this study predate the infection). Cell type and time point are not known.

The CDR3 DNA reads as TGTGCCAGCAGCTTTAAACAGGGACAGGGAGGACTGGAGCAGTTCTTC. Its protein product is CASSFKQGQGGLEQFF. This chain connects TRBV13 to TRBJ2-1, with 9 bases aligning to TRBD1. The germline V gene encodes CDR1 PRHDT and CDR2 FYEKMQ (reference sequence). V shed 3 bases, J shed 10 bases, and the junction held 13 bases outside the gene matches. The CDR3 totals 16 residues.